Below, 8 T cell receptor beta chains from the same sample are listed, as sequenced in a study of blood T cell repertoires in COVID-19. Profiled with immunoSEQ multiplex PCR; TCRdb holds only in-frame clones, not every one. The sample consists of roughly 150,000 clones, over 75% of them appearing once. Sequencing was performed on PBMCs or T cells enriched from blood (not recorded which). Source of these receptors: a man aged 35 to 55 who had recovered from COVID-19.

The table lists this clone with a count of one. This chain joins TRBV7-9 and TRBJ1-4, with D maybe TRBD1 (5 bases). V gave up 0 bases and J gave up 5 bases, with 7 bases separating them. The CDR3 runs 14 residues. Per germline, CDR1 SEHNR and CDR2 FQNEAQ (reference sequence). The CDR3 sequence is CASSLARANEKLFF. DNA for the CDR3: TGTGCCAGCAGCTTAGCCAGGGCCAATGAAAAACTGTTTTTT.

The DNA of the CDR3 is TGTGCCAGCAGCTTAGAGCGGGGGGGTGTGGCAGATACGCAGTATTTT. This codes for CASSLERGGVADTQYF. This chain links TRBV5-4 with TRBJ2-3; 10 bases are shared with TRBD2. The CDR3 spans 16 residues. From germline, CDR1 is SGHNT and CDR2 YYREEE (reference sequence). The J segment lost 4 bases and the V segment lost 2 bases, leaving 7 bases of the junction unmatched.

The rearrangement uses TRBV7-2 and TRBJ1-5, with 9 bases that match TRBD1. The germline V gene has CDR1 SGHTA and CDR2 FQGNSA. The CDR3 contains 15 residues. V dropped 5 bases and J dropped 6; count of bases not matched to a gene: 8. CDR3 bases: TGTGCCAGCAGCATAAACAGGGGGCTGTTTCAGCCCCAGCATTTT. It translates to CASSINRGLFQPQHF.

This clone was observed a few times. The V call is TRBV3-1 (or the pseudogene TRBV3-2), the J call TRBJ2-1; 9 nucleotides agree with TRBD2. V lost 6 bases to trimming and J lost 12 bases; unmatched junction nucleotides: 12. CDR1 LGHDT and CDR2 YNNKEL come from the germline V gene (reference sequence). The CDR3 is made up of 14 amino acids. This CDR3 reads CASRANTAGGRQFF. In nucleotides, the CDR3 is TGTGCCAGCAGAGCTAACACCGCGGGGGGGCGGCAGTTCTTC.

The V gene is TRBV2, the J gene TRBJ2-7; 7 nucleotides line up with TRBD1. CDR3 length: 11 amino acids. Looked up from germline, CDR1 is SNHLY and CDR2 is FYNNEI. With V trimmed by 11 bases and J by 3 bases, 4 bases remained unmatched. In DNA, the CDR3 is TGTGCCGCCGGGACAGACTACGAGCAGTACGTC. Encoded protein: CAAGTDYEQYV.

The chain uses TRBV9 and TRBJ2-1; 9 bases are a match to TRBD1. Germline values: CDR1 SGDLS, CDR2 YYNGEE. The CDR3 sequence is 16 residues long. V trimming: 4 bases; J trimming: 7 bases; junction bases outside the gene matches: 12. The CDR3 protein is CASSPSFAGTGNEQFF. The CDR3 bases are TGTGCCAGCAGCCCATCCTTCGCCGGGACAGGGAATGAGCAGTTCTTC.

The V call is TRBV4-1, the J call TRBJ1-4; D is possibly TRBD1 (5 bases). The CDR3 extends over 14 amino acids. V lost 2 bases and J lost 8, with 12 bases in between. Per germline, CDR1 MGHRA and CDR2 YSYEKL. The CDR3 loop is CASSQQGGGEKLFF. In DNA form, the CDR3 reads TGCGCCAGCAGCCAACAGGGCGGTGGGGAAAAACTGTTTTTT.

This sequence joins TRBV5-1 and TRBJ1-4, with D possibly TRBD1 on 6 matching bases. This CDR3 has 14 amino acids. CDR1 SGHRS and CDR2 YFSETQ come from the germline V gene. V was trimmed by 0 bases and J by 8 bases, leaving 11 bases between them. CDR3 sequence (DNA): TGCGCCAGCAGCTTGGACAGGGAGGGAGAAAAACTGTTTTTT. It codes for CASSLDREGEKLFF.